The 26 T cell receptor beta chains given below trace back to one sample, sequenced in a study of regulatory T cells in long-lasting Graves disease. Time point given: persistent/refractory GD, antithyroid drugs over 5 years with positive TRAb. Following extraction of RNA from PBMCs, that RNA was used to make the TCR library. Both iRepertoire HTBI primers and Arm-PCR of CDR3 regions were used to build the TCR beta libraries. Each CDR3 protein gets one entry after TCRdb re-called the multiplex PCR reads with MiXCR. The table includes 650,000 to 850,000 distinct CDR3 sequences, 25% to 35% detected once. The sequencing used peripheral blood mononuclear cells (PBMCs), collected when the disease was refractory, from a patient treated with antithyroid drugs. Every receptor here comes from a female donor with Graves disease.

The chain links TRBV28 to TRBJ2-3, with a weak D call TRBD2 (6 bases). There are 16 residues in the CDR3. V was clipped by 0 bases and J by 0 bases, with 10 bases between them. CDR1 and CDR2 (germline): MDHEN, SYDVKM. The CDR3 spells CASSLWLRGSTDTQYF. The CDR3 nucleotides are TGTGCCAGCAGTTTATGGTTGCGGGGTAGCACAGATACGCAGTATTTT.

This clonotype was counted ten times or more. The chain recombines TRBV28 with TRBJ1-5; D is possibly TRBD1 (5 bases). The CDR3 has 15 residues. Trimming pared 7 bases from V and 2 bases from J, leaving 15 bases between. CDR1 and CDR2 (germline): MDHEN, SYDVKM. The CDR3 coding sequence is TGTGCCAGCACCTCTTCGGAGGGGCGCAATCAGCCCCAGCATTTT. Translated: CASTSSEGRNQPQHF.

V is TRBV14 and J is TRBJ1-4; tentatively, D is TRBD1 (6 bases). There are 13 residues in the CDR3. The V end was cut by 4 bases, the J end by 6 bases, with 9 bases between. The germline V gene has CDR1 SGHDN and CDR2 FVKESK. This CDR3 is CASSPPGDEKLFF. CDR3 DNA: TGTGCCAGCAGCCCTCCAGGGGATGAAAAACTGTTTTTT. Filled out from reference TRBV14 and TRBJ1-4, the complete variable domain reads EAGVTQFPSHSVIEKGQTVTLRCDPISGHDNLYWYRRVMGKEIKFLLHFVKESKQDESGMPNNRFLAERTGGTYSTLKVQPAELEDSGVYFCASSPPGDEKLFFGSGTQLSVL.

The rearrangement uses TRBV6-2 or TRBV6-3 and TRBJ2-7; D is possibly TRBD1 or TRBD2 (5 bases each). The CDR3 is 17 residues long. The V end was cut by 6 bases, the J end by 3 bases, with 24 bases between. The V gene's germline CDR1 is MNHEY and CDR2 SVGEGT. CDR3 protein: CASSHMGVGSTFYEQYF. DNA for the CDR3: TGTGCCAGCAGCCATATGGGGGTGGGGTCAACCTTCTACGAGCAGTACTTC.

J is TRBJ1-2 and V is TRBV2; D is undetermined. The CDR3 is made up of 14 amino acids. With 8 bases removed from V and 0 bases from J, the gap between germline ends came to 13 bases. Germline CDR1 is SNHLY and CDR2 is FYNNEI. CDR3 residues: CASSEASTNYGYTF. In nucleotides, the CDR3 is TGTGCCAGCTCGGAGGCCTCCACTAACTATGGCTACACCTTC.

This clonotype was picked up a small number of times. The J gene is TRBJ2-7, the V gene TRBV6-2 or TRBV6-3; D gene ambiguous. CDR3 length: 12 amino acids. Germline CDR1 reads MNHEY; CDR2 reads SVGEGT. The V and J ends lost 2 bases and 6 bases respectively, with 8 bases between them. The CDR3 DNA reads TGTGCCAGCAGTTACACGGCCGGCGAGCAGTACTTC. It is translated as CASSYTAGEQYF.

This clonotype was detected only a few times. The chain is built from TRBV5-5 and TRBJ1-1; D ambiguous. The V gene's germline CDR1 is SGHKS and CDR2 YYEKEE (reference sequence). The CDR3 is 15 residues long. The V end was cut by 0 bases, the J end by 4 bases, with 13 bases between. In DNA form, the CDR3 reads TGTGCCAGCAGCTTGGCCAAGTTGGGTAGCACTGAAGCTTTCTTT. It yields the protein CASSLAKLGSTEAFF.

This sequence joins TRBV7-9 and TRBJ2-1; D is perhaps TRBD2 (5 bases). Trimming stripped 3 bases from V and 6 bases from J, with 12 bases between. Per the germline V gene, CDR1 is SEHNR and CDR2 is FQNEAQ (reference sequence). The CDR3 consists of 14 residues. The CDR3 nucleotides are TGTGCCAGCAGCTTCAACCCCGGGATCAATGAGCAGTTCTTC. It encodes CASSFNPGINEQFF.

This clonotype was seen only a few times. The chain carries TRBV20-1 and TRBJ1-1; 7 nucleotides agree with TRBD1. Germline values: CDR1 DFQATT, CDR2 SNEGSKA (reference sequence). V trimming: 6 bases; J trimming: 1 base; junction bases outside the gene matches: 8. The CDR3 spans 14 residues. The CDR3 here is CSATGTAPNTEAFF. CDR3 nucleotide sequence: TGCAGTGCAACCGGGACAGCACCGAACACTGAAGCTTTCTTT.

This clonotype has more than one count but fewer than ten. The genes are TRBV28 and TRBJ1-2; D remains ambiguous. The CDR3 is 14 residues long. V was trimmed by 2 bases and J by 0 bases, leaving 7 bases between them. CDR1 MDHEN and CDR2 SYDVKM come from the germline V gene. The CDR3 spells CASSLTAANYGYTF. In DNA form, the CDR3 reads TGTGCCAGCAGTTTAACTGCGGCTAACTATGGCTACACCTTC.

CDR3 sequence: CASSLRGVPEAFF. Written as DNA, the CDR3 is TGTGCCAGCAGTTTAAGGGGGGTCCCTGAAGCTTTCTTT. The chain employs TRBV28 and TRBJ1-1; D may be TRBD1 (6 bases). The CDR3 spans 13 residues. The ends were cut back, 2 bases at V and 6 bases at J, with 10 bases in the middle. Germline V lookup: CDR1 MDHEN, CDR2 SYDVKM.

This clonotype was seen repeatedly, ten times or more. The V gene is TRBV6-5, the J gene TRBJ1-2, with 10 bases that match TRBD1. Trimming removed 3 bases from V and 2 bases from J; junction bases left unmatched: 3. Germline-derived CDR1 and CDR2 are MNHEY and SVGAGI. The CDR3 length is 15 residues. The CDR3 protein is CASSYGTGVNYGYTF. Here the CDR3 DNA reads TGTGCCAGCAGTTATGGGACAGGGGTAAACTATGGCTACACCTTC.

The chain couples TRBV19 to TRBJ2-3, with 9 bases aligning to TRBD2. The CDR3 extends over 15 amino acids. The trim removed 3 bases at V and 4 bases at J, leaving 5 bases unmatched. Germline CDR1 LNHDA, CDR2 SQIVND (reference sequence). The CDR3 DNA is TGTGCCAGTAGTATCGGGACTAGCCTCCCAGATACGCAGTATTTT. This sequence encodes CASSIGTSLPDTQYF.

Here the CDR3 reads CSVTGLAGRLGEQYF. The CDR3 nucleotides read TGCAGTGTTACGGGACTAGCGGGAAGATTAGGCGAGCAGTACTTC. The genes are TRBV20-1 and TRBJ2-7, with 13 bases that match TRBD2. The V gene end was trimmed by 7 bases and the J gene end by 6 bases; junction bases not matched to a gene: 12. The CDR3 has 15 amino acids. Germline lookup yields CDR1 DFQATT and CDR2 SNEGSKA (reference sequence).

V and J are TRBV27 and TRBJ1-1; D is unclear. The V and J ends lost 5 bases and 0 bases respectively, with 25 bases between them. Germline loops: CDR1 MNHEY, CDR2 SMNVEV (reference sequence). CDR3 length equals 19 residues. DNA for the CDR3: TGTGCCAGCAGTCCCCAGAGTGGGAGCCGAGTTCTCATGAACACTGAAGCTTTCTTT. Encoded protein: CASSPQSGSRVLMNTEAFF.

The chain combines TRBV30 with TRBJ1-2; 8 nucleotides line up with TRBD1. V trimming: 3 bases; J trimming: 5 bases; junction bases outside the gene matches: 5. The germline V gene has CDR1 GTSNPN and CDR2 SVGIG (reference sequence). The CDR3 totals 13 residues. CDR3: CAWRLTGVYGYTF. CDR3 in DNA: TGTGCCTGGAGATTGACAGGGGTATATGGCTACACCTTC.

This sequence joins TRBV6-1 and TRBJ2-3; TRBD2 matches at 7 bases. The V gene's germline CDR1 is MNHNS and CDR2 SASEGT. This CDR3 comprises 14 residues. V trimming: 2 bases; J trimming: 2 bases; junction bases outside the gene matches: 1. The CDR3 DNA follows: TGTGCCAGCAGTGAAAGCGGGGTCACAGATACGCAGTATTTT. Amino acid sequence: CASSESGVTDTQYF.

At least ten counts were recorded for this clonotype. In DNA, the CDR3 is TGTGCCAGCAGCCCCGGCCAGGGGCCCTTCCGGAACACTGAAGCTTTCTTT. Its translation is CASSPGQGPFRNTEAFF. This chain uses TRBV28 with TRBJ1-1, with D possibly TRBD1 on 6 matching bases. Germline CDR1 MDHEN, CDR2 SYDVKM. The CDR3 has 17 residues. V lost 6 bases to trimming and J lost 1 base, with 21 bases between them. The variable domain in full, with the rest retrieved from reference TRBV28 and TRBJ1-1, is DVKVTQSSRYLVKRTGEKVFLECVQDMDHENMFWYRQDPGLGLRLIYFSYDVKMKEKGDIPEGYSVSREKKERFSLILESASTNQTSMYLCASSPGQGPFRNTEAFFGQGTRLTVV.

The rearrangement links TRBV4-1 to TRBJ2-5; D remains ambiguous. Germline V lookup: CDR1 MGHRA, CDR2 YSYEKL. The CDR3 length is 13 residues. V shed 5 bases and J shed 5 bases, with 12 bases lying between them. DNA for the CDR3: TGCGCCAGCAGCTTCCCAGACGGGGAGACCCAGTACTTC. This codes for CASSFPDGETQYF.

V usage is TRBV5-1 and J usage is TRBJ1-2; 10 bases fit TRBD1. The CDR3 covers 16 residues. Looked up from germline, CDR1 is SGHRS and CDR2 is YFSETQ. The junction had 9 bases not matched to a gene; V was cut back by 5 bases and J by 2 bases. CDR3 coding DNA: TGCGCCAGCAGTTCGAAGACAGGGGGCGAAAACTATGGCTACACCTTC. Translated, it gives CASSSKTGGENYGYTF.

This clonotype has at least ten counts. The chain employs TRBV6-5 and TRBJ1-2; possibly TRBD1 for D (6 bases). Between the trimmed V and J ends, which lost 4 bases and 8 bases, there was a span of 14 bases. Germline CDR1 reads MNHEY; CDR2 reads SVGAGI. The CDR3 runs to 13 residues. The CDR3 protein is CASSWDGTMGYTF. The CDR3 DNA is TGTGCCAGCAGTTGGGACGGGACAATGGGCTACACCTTC.

This clonotype was detected ten times or more. The chain joins TRBV12-3 or TRBV12-4 to TRBJ1-2, with unresolved D. This CDR3 has 14 residues. Trimming took 3 bases from V and 2 from J, leaving 10 bases between them. DNA for the CDR3: TGTGCCAGCAGTTTCCCCACACGAAACTATGGCTACACCTTC. Its translation is CASSFPTRNYGYTF.

This clonotype was detected many times. The V call is TRBV6-1, the J call TRBJ1-2, with D perhaps matching TRBD1 (6 bases). Per the germline V gene, CDR1 is MNHNS and CDR2 is SASEGT. The CDR3 loop spans 13 amino acids. V lost 10 bases, J lost 4 bases, and 16 bases lay in between. CDR3 DNA: TGTGCCACCCTCGGGGGGGCGAGCTATGGCTACACCTTC. This gives the protein CATLGGASYGYTF.

Concerning this clonotype: The CDR3 does not close with the conserved phenylalanine or tryptophan, likely indicating a read error. V usage is TRBV29-1 and J usage is TRBJ1-1; 7 positions match TRBD1. The V and J ends lost 0 bases and 9 bases, in that order; junction bases with no gene match: 10. In germline, CDR1 is SQVTM, CDR2 ANQGSEA. The CDR3 extends over 14 amino acids. The DNA of the CDR3 is TGCAGCGTTGAAGATCTGACAGGGCCTCCCCAAGCTTTCCTT. Amino acids: CSVEDLTGPPQAFL.

In this sample, this clonotype turned up a few times. The rearrangement links TRBV6-1 to TRBJ2-5; D ambiguous. Trimming cost V 8 bases and J 0 bases, with 13 bases left between them. Germline V gene lookup returns CDR1 MNHNS and CDR2 SASEGT. The CDR3 is 14 amino acids. CDR3 sequence: CASANVRHQETQYF. CDR3 bases: TGTGCCAGCGCGAACGTACGCCACCAAGAGACCCAGTACTTC.

Only a few counts were recorded for this clonotype. The V gene is TRBV20-1, the J gene TRBJ1-2; D ambiguous. CDR1 DFQATT and CDR2 SNEGSKA come from the germline V gene (reference sequence). The V and J ends lost 6 bases and 6 bases respectively, with 17 bases between them. CDR3 size: 13 residues. CDR3 nucleotide sequence: TGCAGTGCCGTGGGTTTGACCGGACATGGCTACACCTTC. Translated, it gives CSAVGLTGHGYTF.